The present T cell receptor (beta chain) was sequenced within a study of Ad26.COV2.S vaccination and SARS-CoV-2 variants (dated by TCRdb to the early 2020s). Regarding the study in general: Vaccine-arm donors were drawn from COV1001, a multicentre, randomized, double-blind, placebo-controlled phase I-IIa trial of Ad26.COV2.S in healthy adults. The TCR-sequenced set comprised around 30 samples: around 20 Ad26.COV2.S vaccine recipients, 5 placebo recipients and 8 SARS-CoV-2 convalescent individuals. TCRbeta repertoire sequencing served as the tool for gauging how specific and how broad the SARS-CoV-2-reactive T cell receptors were following Ad26.COV2.S vaccination. Throughout the experiments and outcome assessment, investigators stayed blinded to trial group allocation. Ad26.COV2.S was administered intramuscularly at 5 x 10^10 or 1 x 10^11 viral particles, either as a single shot or as two shots given 56 days apart. Trial participants were randomized into five groups of five, in which low-dose or high-dose Ad26.COV2.S was given once or twice, or placebo was given on both occasions.

TCRbeta CDR3 regions were sequenced with the immunoSEQ Assay. After extraction, genomic DNA underwent amplification by bias-controlled multiplex PCR, followed by high-throughput sequencing. Concerning the study's data processing: Collapsing and filtering of sequences were performed to quantify the absolute abundance of each unique TCRbeta CDR3 region. Usable DNA was measured by amplifying reference genes present in all nucleated cells, and TCRbeta template counts were normalized to that usable DNA to estimate T cell fraction. Repertoire TCRs were annotated as SARS-CoV-2-specific by exact matching of V gene, CDR3 amino acid sequence and J gene to a known reactive TCR set. The reference SARS-CoV-2 TCR set was obtained from MIRA and was filtered for enrichment in COVID-19-positive ImmuneCODE repertoires, whereby public or cross-reactive TCRs were removed. Using the MIRA antigens, annotated TCRs were further analysed by specific ORF or by position within an ORF. Breadth was defined as annotated unique rearrangements over total unique productive rearrangements; depth was the summed frequency of those rearrangements. TCR breadth was compared between groups using two-sided Wilcoxon rank-sum tests. The table comes from immuneACCESS by way of TCRdb, which keeps in-frame sequences with V and J called. Part of the clones is missing from these tables; in studies checked, under half for an unresolved V gene and the rest for unknown reasons. Clone size and V and J calls were adopted from that table, with D and trimming inferred from the DNA. For this sample there are approximately 400,000 clones; around 83% appear just once. Less than 4% of the sample rests with the top ten.

Sample treatment or condition, as interpreted from the label and publication: some 19 received Ad26.COV2.S at low or high dose, single or two shots; 5 received placebo; per-sample allocation not given. Repertoires of vaccine and placebo recipients were sequenced from samples taken on day 63 after the first injection. In Cohort 1b, about two dozen adults aged 18-55 years were enrolled at a single site in Boston, USA, between 29 July and 7 August 2020. Ad26.COV2.S was a replication-incompetent adenovirus type 26 vector that expressed a prefusion-stabilized SARS-CoV-2 spike protein derived from the original Wuhan strain. In this sample, this clone turned up a few times. The antigen it recognizes is unknown. No per-base quality is available; no much larger clone lies one base away. Study-wide conclusions, independent of this receptor: Substantial breadth of spike-specific CD8+ and CD4+ T cell responses was reported after vaccination. Comparable non-spike TCR breadth was observed between vaccine and placebo recipients, consistent with only spike being contained in the vaccine. The study was not powered to compare responses between vaccine doses or regimens. The authors noted that the TCR breadth and depth analyses may have underestimated total T cell responses. Higher spike-specific TCR breadth was observed in Ad26.COV2.S recipients than in placebo recipients (P = 0.0014).

Sequenced material: peripheral blood, taken in a trial of Ad26.COV2.S vaccine versus placebo. The TCR sequence derives from a person between 18 and 60 years old who received the Ad26.COV2.S COVID-19 vaccine or a placebo.

The nucleotide sequence is TGTGCCAGTAGTATAACTAGCGGGAGGGATACGCAGTATTTT. Its protein product is CASSITSGRDTQYF. The rearrangement combines TRBV19 with TRBJ2-3; 12 central nucleotides agree with TRBD2. Inclusive of the bounding cysteine and phenylalanine, the CDR3 is 14 residues long. Kept here is only the CDR3 DNA, which spans 42 bases and is read in frame from base 1. CDR1 and CDR2, per the germline V gene (reference sequence), are LNHDA and SQIVND. V has 2 bases trimmed and J has 6 bases trimmed; junction bases matching no gene number 0.